These 11 T cell receptor beta chains originate from one sample sequenced in a study of vaccination effects on CD4 cells after COVID-19. Antigen-specific CD4+ T cells expanded by the ViraFEST assay with viral peptide pools were then sequenced. Subsequent to a culture period of approximately 11 days, CD4+ T cells were isolated. Nobody among the vaccine recipients had prior SARS-CoV-2 infection (nucleocapsid antibodies were negative). For these receptors, no antigen is known. Profiled with immunoSEQ multiplex PCR; TCRdb holds only in-frame clones, not every one. The table records 74,000 or so clones, 80% of them present only once. The source was CD4+ T cells from PBMCs cultured with SARS-CoV-2 spike peptides, collected before COVID-19 vaccination. The receptors come from a human donor who received a COVID-19 vaccine.

This clone was seen only once. The chain is built from TRBV23-1 and TRBJ2-3, with unresolved D. TRBV23-1 carries the ORF label, with uncertain function. The V end lost 0 bases, the J end lost 0 bases, and 22 bases lay between the germline ends. The CDR3 sequence is 20 residues long. The CDR3 loop is CASSQSEICMVLNSTDTQYF. The CDR3 region has the DNA TGCGCCAGCAGTCAATCCGAAATTTGCATGGTACTTAATAGCACAGATACGCAGTATTTT.

The J gene is TRBJ2-3, the V gene TRBV10-3, with D perhaps matching TRBD2 (6 bases). The germline gives CDR1 ENHRY, CDR2 SYGVKD. V was cut by 8 bases and J by 2 bases, with 14 bases left in between. The CDR3 extends over 14 amino acids. CDR3 in amino acids: CAIFGGTDTDTQYF. Written as DNA, the CDR3 is TGTGCCATCTTCGGCGGGACTGACACAGATACGCAGTATTTT.

This clone has more than one count but fewer than ten. V usage is TRBV6-5 and J usage is TRBJ1-5; no firm D call. With 6 bases removed from V and 2 bases from J, the gap between germline ends came to 14 bases. CDR1 and CDR2 (germline): MNHEY, SVGAGI. This CDR3 comprises 15 residues. Here the CDR3 reads CASRRNQVGNQPQHF. The CDR3 nucleotides read TGTGCCAGCAGACGGAACCAGGTTGGCAATCAGCCCCAGCATTTT.

The CDR3 DNA reads TGTGCCAGCAGCTTAGGGCGGTACGAGCAGTACGTC. Protein: CASSLGRYEQYV. The chain is built from TRBV7-2 and TRBJ2-7; D is ambiguous. The CDR3 runs to 12 residues. V was clipped by 1 base and J by 4 bases, with 5 bases between them. In germline, CDR1 is SGHTA, CDR2 FQGNSA.

The chain employs TRBV2 and TRBJ1-1; D is uncertain. This CDR3 has 12 amino acids. V gave up 1 base and J gave up 4 bases, with 4 bases separating them. The germline CDR1 and CDR2 sequences are SNHLY and FYNNEI. The chain's CDR3 is CASSEVVTEAFF. The CDR3 DNA sequence: TGTGCCAGCAGTGAAGTTGTCACTGAAGCTTTCTTT.

The chain links TRBV5-1 to TRBJ1-3; 7 bases fit TRBD1. Per the germline V gene, CDR1 is SGHRS and CDR2 is YFSETQ. The CDR3 has 18 residues. J lost 0 bases, V lost 0 bases, and 9 bases had no gene match. The CDR3 bases are TGCGCCAGCAGCTTGGAAGGGACAGCCTGGAGCTCTGGAAACACCATATATTTT. Residues: CASSLEGTAWSSGNTIYF.

The chain uses TRBV19 and TRBJ1-5, with 9 positions matching TRBD1. From germline, CDR1 is LNHDA and CDR2 SQIVND (reference sequence). The V and J ends lost 4 bases and 10 bases, in that order; junction bases with no gene match: 11. The CDR3 has 15 amino acids. CDR3 sequence reads: CASSTTGQGLLPQHF. CDR3 DNA: TGTGCCAGTAGTACGACTGGACAGGGGCTGCTCCCCCAGCATTTT.

CDR3 loop: CASSVQGANKDIQYF. CDR3 nucleotide sequence: TGTGCCAGCAGTGTACAGGGGGCGAATAAAGACATTCAGTACTTC. The genes are TRBV6-6 and TRBJ2-4, with 9 bases that match TRBD1. The CDR3 covers 15 residues. V lost 5 bases and J lost 8; bases outside the gene matches: 10. Looked up from germline, CDR1 is MNHNY and CDR2 is SVGAGI (reference sequence).

V usage is TRBV30 and J usage is TRBJ1-2; no firm D call. The CDR3 is 15 amino acids. Germline CDR1 GTSNPN, CDR2 SVGIG (reference sequence). Trimming left V 3 bases short and J 4 bases short, with 18 bases between. The CDR3 is CAWSVRSSSGYGYTF. CDR3 nucleotide sequence: TGTGCCTGGAGCGTGCGGTCTTCATCTGGCTATGGCTACACCTTC.

This chain connects TRBV28 to TRBJ1-2, with D unresolved. Germline V gene sequence: CDR1 MDHEN, CDR2 SYDVKM. V gave up 6 bases and J gave up 3 bases, with 20 bases separating them. This CDR3 is 16 amino acids long. The CDR3 sequence is CASSPLRPSDDYGYTF. Written as DNA, the CDR3 is TGTGCCAGCAGCCCCCTCCGGCCATCAGACGACTATGGCTACACCTTC.

This clone was found a few times. J is TRBJ2-1 and V is TRBV4-1; 10 bases are a match to TRBD2. The trim removed 1 base at V and 5 bases at J, leaving 5 bases unmatched. Germline V gene lookup returns CDR1 MGHRA and CDR2 YSYEKL. The CDR3 is 16 residues long. CDR3 coding DNA: TGCGCCAGCAGCCAAGTAGGACTAGCGGTCGACAATGAGCAGTTCTTC. This gives the protein CASSQVGLAVDNEQFF.